A single sample is the source of the 7 T cell receptor beta chains below, sequenced in a study of vaccination effects on CD4 cells after COVID-19. After expansion with viral peptide pools in the ViraFEST assay, antigen-specific CD4+ T cells were sequenced. Culture proceeded for about ten days, and CD4+ T cells were then isolated. All vaccine recipients tested negative for nucleocapsid antibodies and had never contracted SARS-CoV-2 infection. The repertoire was sequenced with immunoSEQ multiplex PCR; TCRdb's copy has only in-frame clones and lacks some. Counted here are 50,000 to 65,000 clones, just under 80% occurring once; the ten biggest clones make up about 6%. These receptors lack a known antigen. Specimen: CD4+ T cells from PBMCs cultured with HCoV-OC43 spike peptides, collected before COVID-19 vaccination. Subset defined: HCoV-OC43 spike overlapping peptide pool stimulation. The receptors were sampled from a human donor who received a COVID-19 vaccine.

This chain uses TRBV5-6 with TRBJ1-1; D is unclear. CDR3 length: 13 amino acids. The V end was cut by 6 bases, the J end by 6 bases, with 15 bases between. Germline V lookup: CDR1 SGHDT, CDR2 YYEEEE. The CDR3 DNA reads TGTGCCAGCATCAGGCGGGTAGGATCTGAAGCTTTCTTT. The encoded protein is CASIRRVGSEAFF.

The chain joins TRBV28 to TRBJ1-4; 8 bases map to TRBD1. The CDR3 totals 15 residues. V dropped 6 bases and J dropped 8; count of bases not matched to a gene: 11. CDR1 is MDHEN and CDR2 is SYDVKM in the germline V gene. CDR3 in amino acids: CASSPGGGRREKLFF. CDR3 DNA sequence: TGTGCCAGCAGCCCAGGGGGCGGCCGTAGAGAAAAACTGTTTTTT.

This clone was detected a few times. This rearrangement joins TRBV5-1 to TRBJ1-3; D perhaps matches TRBD1 (6 bases). Trimming cost V 7 bases and J 0 bases, with 14 bases left between them. Germline V gives CDR1 SGHRS, CDR2 YFSETQ. CDR3 length: 15 residues. The CDR3 bases are TGCGCCAGCCAAGGGGGGGATTTCTCTGGAAACACCATATATTTT. This encodes CASQGGDFSGNTIYF.

V gene TRBV19 combines with J gene TRBJ1-2; 10 nucleotides match TRBD1. In germline, CDR1 is LNHDA, CDR2 SQIVND (reference sequence). CDR3 size: 14 residues. The V and J ends lost 7 bases and 4 bases, in that order; junction bases with no gene match: 6. CDR3 amino acids: CASTKTGGGYGYTF. In DNA form, the CDR3 reads TGTGCCAGTACTAAGACAGGGGGCGGCTATGGCTACACCTTC.

This chain joins TRBV10-2 and TRBJ2-2; D could derive from TRBD1 or TRBD2 (6 bases each). Trimming left V 0 bases short and J 6 bases short, with 20 bases between. Germline lookup yields CDR1 WSHSY and CDR2 SAAADI. The CDR3 consists of 18 residues. The CDR3 sequence is CASSESAGHWGVAGELFF. The CDR3, as DNA: TGCGCCAGCAGTGAGTCGGCGGGACATTGGGGTGTAGCCGGGGAGCTGTTTTTT.

V gene TRBV18 combines with J gene TRBJ1-1; D unclear. Germline V gene data show CDR1 as KGHSH and CDR2 as LQKENI. The V gene lost 3 bases and the J gene lost 1 base, with 6 bases spanning the gap. This CDR3 is built from 13 residues. The CDR3 region is CASSPAANTEAFF. CDR3 DNA sequence: TGTGCCAGCTCACCGGCAGCGAACACTGAAGCTTTCTTT.

A few counts support this clone. This chain uses TRBV29-1 with TRBJ1-5; D gene unclear. V was pared by 0 bases and J by 8 bases, with 8 bases between. This CDR3 spans 12 amino acids. Germline V gives CDR1 SQVTM, CDR2 ANQGSEA. DNA for the CDR3: TGCAGCGTTGAAGATCATGGGAAGCCCCAGCATTTT. Protein sequence: CSVEDHGKPQHF. Full variable domain (outside the CDR3, taken from reference TRBV29-1 and TRBJ1-5): SAVISQKPSRDICQRGTSLTIQCQVDSQVTMMFWYRQQPGQSLTLIATANQGSEATYESGFVIDKFPISRPNLTFSTLTVSNMSPEDSSIYLCSVEDHGKPQHFGDGTRLSIL.